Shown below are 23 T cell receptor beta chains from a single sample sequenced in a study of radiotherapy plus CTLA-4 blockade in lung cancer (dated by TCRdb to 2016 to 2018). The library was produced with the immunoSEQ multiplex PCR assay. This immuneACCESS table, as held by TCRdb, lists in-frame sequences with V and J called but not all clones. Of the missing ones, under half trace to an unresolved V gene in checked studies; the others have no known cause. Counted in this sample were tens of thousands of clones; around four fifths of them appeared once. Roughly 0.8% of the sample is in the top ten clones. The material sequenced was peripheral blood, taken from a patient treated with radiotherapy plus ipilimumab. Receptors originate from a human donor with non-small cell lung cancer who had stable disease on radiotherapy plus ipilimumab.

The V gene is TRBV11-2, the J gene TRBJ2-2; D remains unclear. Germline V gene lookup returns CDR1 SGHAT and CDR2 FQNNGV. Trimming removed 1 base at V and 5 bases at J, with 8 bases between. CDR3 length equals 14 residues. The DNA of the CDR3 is TGTGCCAGCAGCTTAGCCCCTAAAACCGGGGAGCTGTTTTTT. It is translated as CASSLAPKTGELFF.

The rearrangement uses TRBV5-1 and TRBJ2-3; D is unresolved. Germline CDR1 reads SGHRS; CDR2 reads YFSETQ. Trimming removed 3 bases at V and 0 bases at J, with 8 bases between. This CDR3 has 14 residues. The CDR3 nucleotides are TGCGCCAGCAGCTGGCAGGAAAGCACAGATACGCAGTATTTT. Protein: CASSWQESTDTQYF.

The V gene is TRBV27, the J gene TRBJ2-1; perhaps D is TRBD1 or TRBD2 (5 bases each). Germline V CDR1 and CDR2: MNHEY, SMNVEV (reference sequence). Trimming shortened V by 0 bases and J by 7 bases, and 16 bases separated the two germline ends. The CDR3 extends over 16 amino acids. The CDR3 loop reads CASSLSRQGGGNEQFF. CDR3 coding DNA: TGTGCCAGCAGTTTATCAAGGCAGGGTGGGGGTAATGAGCAGTTCTTC.

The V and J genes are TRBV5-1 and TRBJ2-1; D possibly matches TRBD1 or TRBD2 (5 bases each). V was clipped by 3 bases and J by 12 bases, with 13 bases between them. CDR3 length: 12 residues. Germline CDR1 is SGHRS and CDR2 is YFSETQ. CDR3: CASSSPGTRQFF. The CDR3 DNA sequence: TGCGCCAGCAGCTCCCCCGGGACGAGGCAGTTCTTC.

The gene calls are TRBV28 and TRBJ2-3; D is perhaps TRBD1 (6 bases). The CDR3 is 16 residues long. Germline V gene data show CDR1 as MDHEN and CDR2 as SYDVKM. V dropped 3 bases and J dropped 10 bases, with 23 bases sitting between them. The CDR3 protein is CASSLPLSQGLPSQYF. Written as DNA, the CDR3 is TGTGCCAGCAGTTTGCCATTATCTCAGGGGCTCCCCTCGCAGTATTTT.

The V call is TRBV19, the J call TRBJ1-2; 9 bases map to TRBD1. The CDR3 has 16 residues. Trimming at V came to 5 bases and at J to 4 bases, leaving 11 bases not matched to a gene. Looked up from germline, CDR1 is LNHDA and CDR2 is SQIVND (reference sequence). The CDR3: CASSLTGTGTRYGYTF. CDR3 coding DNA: TGTGCCAGTAGTTTGACCGGGACAGGGACGCGCTATGGCTACACCTTC.

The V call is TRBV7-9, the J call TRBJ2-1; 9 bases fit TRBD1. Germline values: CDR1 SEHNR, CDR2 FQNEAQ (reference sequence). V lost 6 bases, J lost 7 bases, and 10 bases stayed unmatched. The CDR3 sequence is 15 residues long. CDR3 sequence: CASSSQGQGVNEQFF. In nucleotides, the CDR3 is TGTGCCAGCAGTTCCCAGGGACAGGGCGTTAATGAGCAGTTCTTC.

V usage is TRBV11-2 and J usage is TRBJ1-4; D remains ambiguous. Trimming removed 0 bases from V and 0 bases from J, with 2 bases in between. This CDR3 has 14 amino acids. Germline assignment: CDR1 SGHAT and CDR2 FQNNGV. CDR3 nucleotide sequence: TGTGCCAGCAGCTTAGACTCAACTAATGAAAAACTGTTTTTT. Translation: CASSLDSTNEKLFF.

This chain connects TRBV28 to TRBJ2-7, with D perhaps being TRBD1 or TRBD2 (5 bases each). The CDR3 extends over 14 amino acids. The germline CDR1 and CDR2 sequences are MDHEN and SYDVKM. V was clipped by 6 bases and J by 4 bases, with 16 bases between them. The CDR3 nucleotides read TGTGCCAGCAGCCCCCCCCGGGGCGCATACGAGCAGTACTTC. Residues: CASSPPRGAYEQYF.

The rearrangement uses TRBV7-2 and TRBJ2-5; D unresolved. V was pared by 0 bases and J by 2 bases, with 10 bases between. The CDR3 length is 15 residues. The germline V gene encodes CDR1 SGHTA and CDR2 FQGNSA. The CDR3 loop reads CASSLALLGQETQYF. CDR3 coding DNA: TGTGCCAGCAGCTTAGCCCTGTTAGGGCAAGAGACCCAGTACTTC.

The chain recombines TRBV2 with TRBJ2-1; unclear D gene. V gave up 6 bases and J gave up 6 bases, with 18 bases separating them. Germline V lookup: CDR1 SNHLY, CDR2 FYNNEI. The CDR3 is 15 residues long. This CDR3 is CASSLLPGNGNEQFF. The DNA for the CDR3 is TGTGCCAGCAGCCTACTTCCAGGCAACGGCAATGAGCAGTTCTTC.

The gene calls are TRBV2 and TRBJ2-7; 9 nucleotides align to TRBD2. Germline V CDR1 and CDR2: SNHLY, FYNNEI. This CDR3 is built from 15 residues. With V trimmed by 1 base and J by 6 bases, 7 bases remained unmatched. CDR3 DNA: TGTGCCAGCAGTGAAGTGGGGCGGGGGGGAAGCGAGCAGTACTTC. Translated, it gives CASSEVGRGGSEQYF.

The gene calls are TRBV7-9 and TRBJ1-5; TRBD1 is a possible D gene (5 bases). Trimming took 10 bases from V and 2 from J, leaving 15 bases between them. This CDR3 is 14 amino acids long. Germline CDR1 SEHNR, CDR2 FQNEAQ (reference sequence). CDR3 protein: CAIDGVGRNQPQHF. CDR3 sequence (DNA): TGTGCCATCGATGGGGTGGGACGCAATCAGCCCCAGCATTTT.

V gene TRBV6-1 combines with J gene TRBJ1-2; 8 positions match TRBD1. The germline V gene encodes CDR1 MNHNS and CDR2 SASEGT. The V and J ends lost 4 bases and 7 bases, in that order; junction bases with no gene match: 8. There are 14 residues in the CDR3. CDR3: CASSAWDRSSGYTF. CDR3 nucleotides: TGTGCCAGCAGTGCTTGGGACAGGTCCTCTGGCTACACCTTC.

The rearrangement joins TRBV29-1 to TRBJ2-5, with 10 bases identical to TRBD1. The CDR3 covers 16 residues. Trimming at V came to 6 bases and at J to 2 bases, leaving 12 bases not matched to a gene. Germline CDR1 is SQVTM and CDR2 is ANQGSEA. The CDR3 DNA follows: TGCAGCGTCGCCGGGACAGGGGATGTGGTACAAGAGACCCAGTACTTC. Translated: CSVAGTGDVVQETQYF.

In nucleotides, the CDR3 is TGCGCCAGCAGCTTGGAAACAGGGGGACGGATCAATGAGCAGTTCTTC. The encoded protein is CASSLETGGRINEQFF. The chain recombines TRBV5-1 with TRBJ2-1; 8 nucleotides line up with TRBD1. This CDR3 comprises 16 residues. Looked up from germline, CDR1 is SGHRS and CDR2 is YFSETQ. With 0 bases clipped from V and 6 bases from J, the junction kept 8 bases outside the gene matches.

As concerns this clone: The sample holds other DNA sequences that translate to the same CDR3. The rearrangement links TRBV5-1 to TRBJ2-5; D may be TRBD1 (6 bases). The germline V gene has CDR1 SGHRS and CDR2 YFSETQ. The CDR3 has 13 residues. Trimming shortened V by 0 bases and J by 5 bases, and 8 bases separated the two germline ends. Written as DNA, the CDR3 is TGCGCCAGCAGCTTGGAGGGGGTGGAGACCCAGTACTTC. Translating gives CASSLEGVETQYF.

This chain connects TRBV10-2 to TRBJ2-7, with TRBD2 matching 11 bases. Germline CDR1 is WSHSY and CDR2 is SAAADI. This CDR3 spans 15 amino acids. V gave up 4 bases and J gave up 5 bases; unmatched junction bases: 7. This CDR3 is CASSVTSGIGHEQYF. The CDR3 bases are TGCGCCAGCAGTGTGACTAGCGGGATAGGCCACGAGCAGTACTTC.

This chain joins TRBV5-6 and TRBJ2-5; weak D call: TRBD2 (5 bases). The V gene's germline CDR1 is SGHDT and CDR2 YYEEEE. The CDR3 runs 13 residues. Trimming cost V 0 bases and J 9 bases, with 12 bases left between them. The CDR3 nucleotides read TGTGCCAGCAGCTTGGGGATCCTCGGGGCCCAGTACTTC. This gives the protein CASSLGILGAQYF.

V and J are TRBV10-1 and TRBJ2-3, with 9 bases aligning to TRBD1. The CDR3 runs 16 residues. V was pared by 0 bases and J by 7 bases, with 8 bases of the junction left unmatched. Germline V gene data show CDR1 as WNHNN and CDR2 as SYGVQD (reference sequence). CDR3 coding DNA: TGCGCCAGCAGTGAGTCGAGGGGACAGGGTGGCAATACGCAGTATTTT. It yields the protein CASSESRGQGGNTQYF.

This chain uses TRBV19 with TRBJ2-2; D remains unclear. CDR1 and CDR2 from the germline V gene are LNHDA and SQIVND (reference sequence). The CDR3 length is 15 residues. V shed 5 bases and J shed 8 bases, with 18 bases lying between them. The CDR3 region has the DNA TGTGCCAGTAGTTGGAGCCCCGGAGCACCGGGGGAGCTGTTTTTT. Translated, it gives CASSWSPGAPGELFF.

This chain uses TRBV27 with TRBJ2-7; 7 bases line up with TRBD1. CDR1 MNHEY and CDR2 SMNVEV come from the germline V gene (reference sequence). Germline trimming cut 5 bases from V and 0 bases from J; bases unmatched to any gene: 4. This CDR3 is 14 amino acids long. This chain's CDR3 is CASSPDRSSYEQYF. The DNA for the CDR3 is TGTGCCAGCAGTCCGGACAGGAGCTCCTACGAGCAGTACTTC.

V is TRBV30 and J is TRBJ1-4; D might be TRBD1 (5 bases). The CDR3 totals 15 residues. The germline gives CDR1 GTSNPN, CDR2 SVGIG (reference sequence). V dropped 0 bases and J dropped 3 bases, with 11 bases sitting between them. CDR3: CAWSVPTEANEKLFF. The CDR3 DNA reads TGTGCCTGGAGTGTACCGACAGAGGCTAATGAAAAACTGTTTTTT.